The next 32 T cell receptor beta chains were all read from a single sample in a study of cytomegalovirus exposure and HLA in healthy donors. Clones were sequenced by immunoSEQ multiplex PCR, and TCRdb holds only the in-frame ones, with some missing. The table has 200,000 or so clones, 80% to 90% seen once; the top ten hold roughly 13%. The sequenced sample was PBMCs. Receptor source: a woman in her twenties or thirties in good health and CMV-seropositive.

The rearrangement joins TRBV15 to TRBJ1-2; D gene ambiguous. The CDR3 runs 11 residues. V gave up 5 bases and J gave up 11 bases, with 12 bases separating them. Per germline, CDR1 LNHNV and CDR2 YYDKDF (reference sequence). The CDR3 spells CATSHGIGYTF. Here the CDR3 DNA reads TGTGCCACCAGCCACGGTATCGGTTACACCTTC.

CDR3 in DNA: TGTGCCAGCAGCGTATCCAGCGGGAGACAGTACGAGCAGTACTTC. This sequence encodes CASSVSSGRQYEQYF. The V and J genes are TRBV9 and TRBJ2-7; 8 nucleotides match TRBD2. The V gene's germline CDR1 is SGDLS and CDR2 YYNGEE. V trimming: 1 base; J trimming: 4 bases; junction bases outside the gene matches: 7. The CDR3 has 15 residues. Complete variable domain (other parts from reference TRBV9 and TRBJ2-7): DSGVTQTPKHLITATGQRVTLRCSPRSGDLSVYWYQQSLDQGLQFLIQYYNGEERAKGNILERFSAQQFPDLHSELNLSSLELGDSALYFCASSVSSGRQYEQYFGPGTRLTVT.

This clone was observed a single time. The chain uses TRBV2 and TRBJ2-2; TRBD1 matches 8 bases. J lost 5 bases, V lost 5 bases, and 4 bases had no gene match. The CDR3 is made up of 14 amino acids. CDR1 and CDR2 from the germline V gene are SNHLY and FYNNEI. The CDR3 reads CASSQGAGTGELFF. The CDR3 DNA sequence: TGTGCCAGCAGTCAGGGGGCGGGAACCGGGGAGCTGTTTTTT.

The V and J genes are TRBV11-3 and TRBJ2-1, with TRBD1 matching 8 bases. The ends lost 2 bases at V and 3 bases at J; junction bases unmatched: 3. From germline, CDR1 is SGHNT and CDR2 YENEEA. The CDR3 loop spans 15 amino acids. CDR3 amino acids: CASSLRTGSYNEQFF. The CDR3 region has the DNA TGTGCCAGCAGCTTAAGGACAGGGAGCTACAATGAGCAGTTCTTC. The full variable domain, its missing parts supplied by reference TRBV11-3 and TRBJ2-1, is EAGVVQSPRYKIIEKKQPVAFWCNPISGHNTLYWYLQNLGQGPELLIRYENEEAVDDSQLPKDRFSAERLKGVDSTLKIQPAELGDSAVYLCASSLRTGSYNEQFFGPGTRLTVL.

The genes are TRBV11-2 and TRBJ2-3; maybe TRBD1 (6 bases). The CDR3 loop spans 17 amino acids. Per the germline V gene, CDR1 is SGHAT and CDR2 is FQNNGV. V lost 2 bases and J lost 2, with 17 bases in between. CDR3 residues: CASSLRKRGMHTDTQYF. As DNA, the CDR3 is TGTGCCAGCAGCTTAAGGAAGAGGGGGATGCACACAGATACGCAGTATTTT.

The V gene is TRBV28, the J gene TRBJ2-7; tentative D call: TRBD1 (5 bases). V lost 5 bases and J lost 0, with 14 bases in between. CDR1 MDHEN and CDR2 SYDVKM come from the germline V gene. The CDR3 covers 15 residues. The chain's CDR3 is CASSPLNTGSYEQYF. The CDR3 region has the DNA TGTGCCAGCAGTCCCTTAAACACAGGCTCCTACGAGCAGTACTTC.

The gene calls are TRBV2 and TRBJ1-4; 7 bases are shared with TRBD1. This CDR3 contains 15 residues. Germline-derived CDR1 and CDR2 are SNHLY and FYNNEI. V lost 3 bases to trimming and J lost 2 bases; unmatched junction nucleotides: 3. In DNA form, the CDR3 reads TGTGCCAGCAGTGAGCAGGGACAGACTAATGAAAAACTGTTTTTT. Residues: CASSEQGQTNEKLFF.

The chain recombines TRBV29-1 with TRBJ2-1, with 10 positions matching TRBD2. This CDR3 has 16 amino acids. CDR1 SQVTM and CDR2 ANQGSEA come from the germline V gene. J was trimmed by 2 bases and V by 2 bases; bases with no gene match: 6. The CDR3 DNA reads as TGCAGCGTTGAACTAGCGGGAGTCCTGGCCTACAATGAGCAGTTCTTC. It is translated as CSVELAGVLAYNEQFF.

The chain uses TRBV7-2 and TRBJ2-7; 7 bases map to TRBD2. Germline values: CDR1 SGHTA, CDR2 FQGNSA. This CDR3 contains 15 residues. The V gene end was trimmed by 3 bases and the J gene end by 3 bases; junction bases not matched to a gene: 8. The CDR3 DNA sequence: TGTGCCAGCAGCTTCCGACGGGAGGTTAACTACGAGCAGTACTTC. As protein: CASSFRREVNYEQYF.

V gene TRBV6-1 combines with J gene TRBJ2-2; 12 nucleotides line up with TRBD1. The germline gives CDR1 MNHNS, CDR2 SASEGT. V lost 3 bases and J lost 4; bases outside the gene matches: 6. The CDR3 loop spans 17 amino acids. The CDR3 DNA is TGTGCCAGCAGTGACGGGACAGGGGGCGCGGTCACCGGGGAGCTGTTTTTT. Its protein product is CASSDGTGGAVTGELFF.

The rearrangement links TRBV6-1 to TRBJ1-1, with D maybe TRBD1 (5 bases). Germline V gene lookup returns CDR1 MNHNS and CDR2 SASEGT. CDR3 size: 15 residues. V lost 6 bases and J lost 4, with 18 bases in between. The CDR3 DNA follows: TGTGCCAGCAGGGCCTGGGGGGGAAGGGGCACTGAAGCTTTCTTT. Its translation: CASRAWGGRGTEAFF.

This clone was found once. An end of the junction does not agree with germline; a read error may underlie this. V and J are TRBV7-7 and TRBJ2-5, with D possibly TRBD1 on 6 matching bases. The germline V gene encodes CDR1 SSHAT and CDR2 FNYEAQ (reference sequence). The length of the CDR3 is 13 residues. This CDR3 reads CASSRDTGQTQYF. In nucleotides, the CDR3 is TGTGCTAGCAGCCGGGACACCGGTCAGACCCAGTACTTC.

This clone was recorded a few times. Other DNA variants within this sample encode the same CDR3. The chain couples TRBV5-6 to TRBJ1-5; D unclear. Germline V gene lookup returns CDR1 SGHDT and CDR2 YYEEEE. Trimming took off 1 base at V and 2 bases at J, with 4 bases between the two ends. This CDR3 is 13 amino acids long. The CDR3, as DNA: TGTGCCAGCAGCTTGACAGGCAATCAGCCCCAGCATTTT. It is translated as CASSLTGNQPQHF.

This rearrangement joins TRBV7-2 to TRBJ1-1; D perhaps matches TRBD1 (5 bases). V lost 4 bases to trimming and J lost 6 bases, with 15 bases between them. The CDR3 length is 14 residues. Germline-derived CDR1 and CDR2 are SGHTA and FQGNSA. The CDR3 DNA reads as TGTGCCAGCAGCTCCGGGGGGGGTGAGGCTGAAGCTTTCTTT. This codes for CASSSGGGEAEAFF.

This clone was observed once. The chain uses TRBV5-6 and TRBJ2-7; 7 bases match TRBD2. The CDR3 is 15 amino acids. CDR1 is SGHDT, CDR2 YYEEEE, per germline. V lost 1 base, J lost 2 bases, and 6 bases stayed unmatched. CDR3 bases: TGTGCCAGCAGCTTGTGGGCGGGAGCTACCTACGAGCAGTACTTC. It codes for CASSLWAGATYEQYF.

Only one count was recorded for this clone. V is TRBV2 and J is TRBJ2-3; 7 bases match TRBD2. CDR3 size: 12 residues. The germline V gene encodes CDR1 SNHLY and CDR2 FYNNEI. Unmatched junction bases numbered 0, after V lost 6 bases and J lost 3 bases. CDR3 region: CASRGGTDTQYF. Here the CDR3 DNA reads TGTGCCAGCAGGGGGGGGACAGATACGCAGTATTTT.

This sequence joins TRBV5-8 and TRBJ2-7; maybe TRBD2 (5 bases). V lost 1 base, J lost 2 bases, and 10 bases lay in between. The CDR3 is made up of 14 amino acids. The germline gives CDR1 SGHTS, CDR2 YDEGEE. CDR3 in amino acids: CASSLHEGTYEQYF. The CDR3 region has the DNA TGTGCCAGCAGCTTGCACGAGGGCACCTACGAGCAGTACTTC.

V usage is TRBV7-9 and J usage is TRBJ1-1; 9 nucleotides agree with TRBD1. Germline V CDR1 and CDR2: SEHNR, FQNEAQ (reference sequence). V was clipped by 4 bases and J by 0 bases; unmatched bases: 9. The length of the CDR3 is 17 residues. The CDR3 DNA reads as TGTGCCAGCAGCTCCACCCGTGGGACAGGGATGAACACTGAAGCTTTCTTT. Encoded protein: CASSSTRGTGMNTEAFF. The full variable domain, with the rest looked up from reference TRBV7-9 and TRBJ1-1, is DTGVSQNPRHKITKRGQNVTFRCDPISEHNRLYWYRQTLGQGPEFLTYFQNEAQLEKSRLLSDRFSAERPKGSFSTLEIQRTEQGDSAMYLCASSSTRGTGMNTEAFFGQGTRLTVV.

The rearrangement links TRBV7-2 to TRBJ2-1; 15 positions match TRBD2. V dropped 5 bases and J dropped 4; count of bases not matched to a gene: 3. This CDR3 contains 16 residues. The V gene's germline CDR1 is SGHTA and CDR2 FQGNSA. CDR3 sequence (DNA): TGTGCCAGCAGCCGGACTAGCGGGGGGGTGTACAATGAGCAGTTCTTC. Translation: CASSRTSGGVYNEQFF. Full variable domain (remainder filled in from reference TRBV7-2 and TRBJ2-1): GAGVSQSPSNKVTEKGKDVELRCDPISGHTALYWYRQSLGQGLEFLIYFQGNSAPDKSGLPSDRFSAERTGGSVSTLTIQRTQQEDSAVYLCASSRTSGGVYNEQFFGPGTRLTVL.

This clone was seen a few times. The chain combines TRBV19 with TRBJ1-2; D is possibly TRBD1 (6 bases). Trimming pared 1 base from V and 5 bases from J, leaving 17 bases between. Germline V gives CDR1 LNHDA, CDR2 SQIVND (reference sequence). CDR3 length: 16 amino acids. The CDR3 sequence is CASSIGWDILEYGYTF. CDR3 bases: TGTGCCAGTAGTATAGGCTGGGACATCTTAGAGTATGGCTACACCTTC.

The chain combines TRBV11-3 with TRBJ2-1; D is ambiguous. V was clipped by 1 base and J by 6 bases, with 7 bases between them. The CDR3 is 13 residues long. CDR1 is SGHNT and CDR2 is YENEEA in the germline V gene. The CDR3 loop is CASSLGQTNEQFF. In DNA, the CDR3 is TGTGCCAGCAGCTTAGGACAAACCAATGAGCAGTTCTTC.

This chain joins TRBV11-1 and TRBJ1-5; possible D gene TRBD1, 6 bases. V was trimmed by 5 bases and J by 4 bases, leaving 9 bases between them. The CDR3 spans 13 residues. Germline lookup yields CDR1 SGHAT and CDR2 FQDESV (reference sequence). The CDR3 loop reads CASSTGLNQPQHF. CDR3 nucleotide sequence: TGTGCCAGCAGCACAGGGTTAAATCAGCCCCAGCATTTT.

This clone was seen only a few times. The chain carries TRBV10-3 and TRBJ2-1; TRBD2 agrees at 11 bases. The J segment lost 14 bases and the V segment lost 2 bases, leaving 5 bases of the junction unmatched. The CDR3 length is 13 residues. From germline, CDR1 is ENHRY and CDR2 SYGVKD. The CDR3 protein is CAISEDLAGGEFF. The CDR3 bases are TGTGCCATCAGTGAGGATCTAGCGGGAGGTGAGTTCTTC.

V usage is TRBV5-6 and J usage is TRBJ1-2; maybe TRBD1 (5 bases). V was pared by 2 bases and J by 0 bases, with 11 bases between. Looked up from germline, CDR1 is SGHDT and CDR2 is YYEEEE. The CDR3 has 15 amino acids. Here the CDR3 DNA reads TGTGCCAGCAGCTTACAGGCTTCTGCTAACTATGGCTACACCTTC. It specifies CASSLQASANYGYTF.

The chain couples TRBV7-2 to TRBJ1-2; 8 bases align to TRBD1. Unmatched junction bases numbered 18, after V lost 7 bases and J lost 2 bases. The CDR3 contains 18 residues. Germline V gives CDR1 SGHTA, CDR2 FQGNSA. The CDR3 region has the DNA TGTGCCAGCACCCTAGGGGCGGCAGGGGGCGGCACGAACTATGGCTACACCTTC. Translated: CASTLGAAGGGTNYGYTF.

The chain carries TRBV30 and TRBJ2-3; 8 bases align to TRBD2. The junction had 12 bases not matched to a gene; V was cut back by 2 bases and J by 2 bases. CDR3 length equals 17 residues. The V gene's germline CDR1 is GTSNPN and CDR2 SVGIG (reference sequence). DNA for the CDR3: TGTGCCTGGAGTAAGCTTCGAACTAGCGGCCTCACAGATACGCAGTATTTT. Protein product: CAWSKLRTSGLTDTQYF.

The V and J genes are TRBV11-2 and TRBJ2-6; TRBD2 is a possible D gene (5 bases). The CDR3 consists of 15 residues. V was shortened by 5 bases and J by 4 bases, with 12 bases between the two germline ends. The germline V gene has CDR1 SGHAT and CDR2 FQNNGV. The CDR3 nucleotides are TGTGCCAGCAGCCCCCGGAGGACGGGGGCCAACGTCCTGACTTTC. Amino acids: CASSPRRTGANVLTF.

The genes are TRBV2 and TRBJ1-1; D uncertain. This CDR3 is built from 13 residues. The ends were cut back, 6 bases at V and 3 bases at J, with 11 bases in the middle. Germline values: CDR1 SNHLY, CDR2 FYNNEI. As DNA, the CDR3 is TGTGCCAGCAGGACCACAGCCCACACTGAAGCTTTCTTT. Translating gives CASRTTAHTEAFF.

The CDR3 spells CSVGNTFGQGGYTF. The CDR3 DNA sequence: TGCAGCGTTGGTAACACTTTCGGACAAGGTGGCTACACCTTC. The genes are TRBV29-1 and TRBJ1-2, with a weak D call TRBD1 (5 bases). This CDR3 comprises 14 residues. CDR1 and CDR2 from the germline V gene are SQVTM and ANQGSEA. The V gene lost 4 bases and the J gene lost 7 bases, with 19 bases spanning the gap.

This clone was observed a handful of times. The sample contains more than one DNA sequence encoding this CDR3. V usage is TRBV5-1 and J usage is TRBJ2-7, with D possibly being TRBD1 (7 bases). The CDR3 contains 14 residues. Germline V lookup: CDR1 SGHRS, CDR2 YFSETQ. V was pared by 5 bases and J by 4 bases, with 16 bases between. In DNA, the CDR3 is TGCGCCAGCAGTTTGAGACAGGGAGGTTACGAGCAGTACTTC. It translates to CASSLRQGGYEQYF.

The gene calls are TRBV5-4 and TRBJ2-1; 15 nucleotides line up with TRBD2. The CDR3 consists of 17 residues. Germline V gives CDR1 SGHNT, CDR2 YYREEE (reference sequence). The ends lost 3 bases at V and 4 bases at J; junction bases unmatched: 5. Written as DNA, the CDR3 is TGTGCCAGCAGCTCGGGACTAGCGGGAGGAAAATACAATGAGCAGTTCTTC. It is translated as CASSSGLAGGKYNEQFF.

The V and J genes are TRBV29-1 and TRBJ2-5, with TRBD2 matching 7 bases. The CDR3 is 12 residues long. In germline, CDR1 is SQVTM, CDR2 ANQGSEA. Losses at the gene ends were 4 bases for V and 2 bases for J; bases not matched to a gene: 1. In DNA form, the CDR3 reads TGCAGCGTTGGGACTAGTCAAGAGACCCAGTACTTC. Translated: CSVGTSQETQYF.